The rows below give T cell receptor beta chains drawn from one sample of a study of cytomegalovirus exposure and HLA in healthy donors. Sequenced by immunoSEQ multiplex PCR; TCRdb stores in-frame clones only, minus some. In the table there are some 150,000 clones, 77% of which are singletons. What was sequenced was PBMCs. These receptors were obtained from a female donor in good health and CMV-seronegative. CDR3s include the opening cysteine and the closing phenylalanine or tryptophan. The D gene is left open where the match is weak. Expanded clones get a size class; other rows say once, few or many, or leave the size out.

J gene: TRBJ1-3; D gene: TRBD1; clone size: .; V gene: TRBV5-1; CDR3 protein: CASRGLGTGASGNTIYF; CDR3 DNA: TGCGCCAGCAGAGGATTGGGGACAGGGGCATCTGGAAACACCATATATTTT
J gene: TRBJ2-3; D gene: TRBD1; clone size: .; V gene: TRBV19; CDR3 protein: CASSTRTGGSTDTQYF; CDR3 DNA: TGTGCCAGTAGTACCAGGACAGGGGGGTCGACAGATACGCAGTATTTT
J gene: TRBJ2-3; D gene: .; clone size: once; V gene: TRBV7-3; CDR3 protein: CASSPLQSTDTQYF; CDR3 DNA: TGTGCCAGCAGCCCCCTTCAGAGCACAGATACGCAGTATTTT
J gene: TRBJ2-1; D gene: .; clone size: .; V gene: TRBV19; CDR3 protein: CASSMGSVGVRLLGEQFF; CDR3 DNA: TGTGCCAGTAGTATGGGTTCGGTGGGAGTGCGTCTTTTGGGAGAGCAGTTCTTC
J gene: TRBJ2-3; D gene: TRBD2; clone size: .; V gene: TRBV11-2; CDR3 protein: CASSLWSGRAGTDTQYF; CDR3 DNA: TGTGCCAGCAGCTTGTGGAGCGGGAGGGCCGGGACAGATACGCAGTATTTT
J gene: TRBJ1-5; D gene: .; clone size: once; V gene: TRBV7-9; CDR3 protein: CASSQVVAGANQPQHF; CDR3 DNA: TGTGCCAGCAGCCAGGTCGTCGCAGGGGCCAATCAGCCCCAGCATTTT
J gene: TRBJ2-7; D gene: .; clone size: .; V gene: TRBV5-1; CDR3 protein: CASSPGQGPYEQYF; CDR3 DNA: TGCGCCAGCAGCCCAGGGCAGGGGCCCTACGAGCAGTACTTC
J gene: TRBJ2-7; D gene: .; clone size: .; V gene: TRBV7-9; CDR3 protein: CASSLATALTYEQYF; CDR3 DNA: TGTGCCAGCAGCTTAGCGACAGCCCTAACCTACGAGCAGTACTTC
J gene: TRBJ1-6; D gene: .; clone size: few; V gene: TRBV5-4; CDR3 protein: CASSNGGNLNSPLHF; CDR3 DNA: TGTGCCAGCAGCAACGGCGGGAACCTAAATTCACCCCTCCACTTT
J gene: TRBJ2-2; D gene: .; clone size: .; V gene: TRBV2; CDR3 protein: CASVSTNTGELFF; CDR3 DNA: TGTGCCAGCGTGTCAACGAACACCGGGGAGCTGTTTTTT
J gene: TRBJ2-7; D gene: TRBD1; clone size: few; V gene: TRBV4-1; CDR3 protein: CASSQAGQGTYEQYF; CDR3 DNA: TGCGCCAGCAGCCAAGCTGGACAGGGGACCTACGAGCAGTACTTC
J gene: TRBJ2-7; D gene: .; clone size: .; V gene: TRBV30; CDR3 protein: CAWSAARPYEQYF; CDR3 DNA: TGTGCCTGGAGTGCGGCTAGACCCTACGAGCAGTACTTC
J gene: TRBJ1-1; D gene: .; clone size: .; V gene: TRBV6-1; CDR3 protein: CASRGEVYTEAFF; CDR3 DNA: TGTGCCAGCAGAGGGGAGGTCTACACTGAAGCTTTCTTT
J gene: TRBJ2-1; D gene: TRBD2; clone size: .; V gene: TRBV19; CDR3 protein: CASSPEPLAGGGSYNEQFF; CDR3 DNA: TGTGCCAGTAGTCCCGAGCCCCTAGCGGGAGGGGGGTCCTACAATGAGCAGTTCTTC
J gene: TRBJ2-7; D gene: .; clone size: .; V gene: TRBV6-4; CDR3 protein: CATIYEQYF; CDR3 DNA: TGTGCCACAATCTACGAGCAGTACTTC
J gene: TRBJ1-2; D gene: .; clone size: .; V gene: TRBV5-5; CDR3 protein: CASSLGGGAPYGYTF; CDR3 DNA: TGTGCCAGCAGCTTGGGGGGGGGCGCCCCCTATGGCTACACCTTC
J gene: TRBJ2-7; D gene: TRBD2; clone size: few; V gene: TRBV5-4; CDR3 protein: CASSLKGTSGGRSSYEQYF; CDR3 DNA: TGTGCCAGCAGCTTGAAGGGCACTAGCGGGGGGCGGAGCTCCTACGAGCAGTACTTC
J gene: TRBJ1-2; D gene: TRBD1; clone size: .; V gene: TRBV7-9; CDR3 protein: CASSRTGSRGYTF; CDR3 DNA: TGTGCCAGCAGTCGGACAGGGAGTCGTGGCTACACCTTC
J gene: TRBJ2-7; D gene: TRBD2; clone size: .; V gene: TRBV5-1; CDR3 protein: CASSLDEGGRTYEQYF; CDR3 DNA: TGCGCCAGCAGCTTGGACGAGGGAGGGCGTACCTACGAGCAGTACTTC
J gene: TRBJ2-7; D gene: .; clone size: .; V gene: TRBV18; CDR3 protein: CASSPLTVDEQYF; CDR3 DNA: TGTGCCAGCTCACCGTTGACAGTGGACGAGCAGTACTTC
J gene: TRBJ1-1; D gene: TRBD1; clone size: few; V gene: TRBV30; CDR3 protein: CAWSRSPETGLAAFF; CDR3 DNA: TGTGCCTGGAGCAGATCCCCCGAGACAGGGTTGGCGGCTTTCTTT
J gene: TRBJ1-1; D gene: .; clone size: .; V gene: TRBV10-3; CDR3 protein: CAISDPGENTEAFF; CDR3 DNA: TGTGCCATCAGTGACCCGGGGGAGAACACTGAAGCTTTCTTT
J gene: TRBJ2-5; D gene: TRBD2; clone size: .; V gene: TRBV6-5; CDR3 protein: CASSYRLAGRQETQYF; CDR3 DNA: TGTGCCAGCAGTTACCGGCTAGCGGGGAGACAAGAGACCCAGTACTTC
J gene: TRBJ1-2; D gene: TRBD1; clone size: once; V gene: TRBV27; CDR3 protein: CASSLQTGNGYTF; CDR3 DNA: TGTGCCAGCAGTTTACAGACAGGGAATGGCTACACCTTC
J gene: TRBJ2-3; D gene: .; clone size: .; V gene: TRBV7-2; CDR3 protein: CASSFDQVTDTQYF; CDR3 DNA: TGTGCCAGCAGCTTTGATCAGGTCACAGATACGCAGTATTTT
J gene: TRBJ1-1; D gene: TRBD1; clone size: once; V gene: TRBV5-1; CDR3 protein: CASLQGVDTEAFF; CDR3 DNA: TGCGCCAGCCTCCAGGGGGTGGACACTGAAGCTTTCTTT
J gene: TRBJ1-5; D gene: .; clone size: .; V gene: TRBV28; CDR3 protein: CASSLGQGDQPQHF; CDR3 DNA: TGTGCCAGCAGTTTGGGACAAGGGGATCAGCCCCAGCATTTT
J gene: TRBJ1-3; D gene: .; clone size: .; V gene: TRBV5-8; CDR3 protein: CASSRPWGRESNTIYF; CDR3 DNA: TGTGCCAGCAGTCGGCCATGGGGCAGGGAATCAAACACCATATATTTT
J gene: TRBJ1-3; D gene: .; clone size: .; V gene: TRBV5-1; CDR3 protein: CASSLDASLETTIYF; CDR3 DNA: TGCGCCAGCAGCTTGGATGCCTCCCTGGAGACCACCATATATTTT
J gene: TRBJ1-4; D gene: .; clone size: .; V gene: TRBV11-2; CDR3 protein: CASSLGGVGEKLFF; CDR3 DNA: TGTGCCAGCAGCTTGGGAGGGGTTGGTGAAAAACTGTTTTTT
J gene: TRBJ1-2; D gene: TRBD1; clone size: .; V gene: TRBV5-6; CDR3 protein: CASSLVPGQILFYGYTF; CDR3 DNA: TGTGCCAGCAGCTTGGTACCGGGACAGATTCTCTTCTATGGCTACACCTTC
J gene: TRBJ2-4; D gene: .; clone size: once; V gene: TRBV5-1; CDR3 protein: CASRPTIPTFVTRAKNIQYF; CDR3 DNA: TGCGCCAGCAGACCGACTATACCCACCTTCGTGACTAGAGCCAAAAACATTCAGTACTTC
J gene: TRBJ2-1; D gene: TRBD2; clone size: .; V gene: TRBV7-6; CDR3 protein: CASSSDYSTSGNEQFF; CDR3 DNA: TGTGCCAGCAGCTCCGACTATTCGACTAGCGGGAATGAGCAGTTCTTC
J gene: TRBJ1-3; D gene: .; clone size: few; V gene: TRBV7-9; CDR3 protein: CASSGYTGNTIYF; CDR3 DNA: TGTGCCAGCTCAGGGTACACTGGAAACACCATATATTTT
J gene: TRBJ2-7; D gene: .; clone size: .; V gene: TRBV2; CDR3 protein: CASSEAGELGYEQYF; CDR3 DNA: TGTGCCAGCAGTGAAGCTGGGGAGTTGGGCTACGAGCAGTACTTC
J gene: TRBJ2-7; D gene: .; clone size: .; V gene: TRBV27; CDR3 protein: CASSFSGTYEQYF; CDR3 DNA: TGTGCCAGCAGTTTTTCCGGGACCTACGAGCAGTACTTC
J gene: TRBJ2-7; D gene: TRBD2; clone size: .; V gene: TRBV5-4; CDR3 protein: CASSSGGTGNYEQYF; CDR3 DNA: TGTGCCAGCAGCTCGGGGGGGACGGGGAACTACGAGCAGTACTTC
J gene: TRBJ2-5; D gene: TRBD2; clone size: .; V gene: TRBV7-2; CDR3 protein: CASSFGGGPETQYF; CDR3 DNA: TGTGCCAGCAGCTTCGGCGGGGGGCCAGAGACCCAGTACTTC
J gene: TRBJ1-2; D gene: .; clone size: once; V gene: TRBV19; CDR3 protein: CASHRGDGSYGYTF; CDR3 DNA: TGTGCCAGCCACCGGGGAGATGGTAGCTATGGCTACACCTTC
J gene: TRBJ1-2; D gene: TRBD1; clone size: .; V gene: TRBV4-1; CDR3 protein: CASSQDVGTGGYGYTF; CDR3 DNA: TGCGCCAGCAGCCAAGATGTGGGGACAGGGGGCTATGGCTACACCTTC
J gene: TRBJ2-1; D gene: .; clone size: .; V gene: TRBV4-1; CDR3 protein: CASSQDVGTPSTYNEQFF; CDR3 DNA: TGCGCCAGCAGCCAAGATGTCGGGACACCTTCAACATACAATGAGCAGTTCTTC